This T cell receptor (beta chain) was recovered during a study of blood T cell repertoires in COVID-19. In the study overall: Spain, Italy and the United States supplied samples that represented acute and convalescent COVID-19. Nucleic acid was either cDNA or gDNA, and it came from T cells, B-cell-depleted T cells, or PBMCs.

The authors' processing: Amplification of reference gene primers was used by the study to estimate nucleated cell counts. Libraries were prepared by immunoSEQ multiplex PCR; TCRdb keeps only in-frame clonotypes and omits some of them. That table gives V, J and clone size, and the DNA gave D and trimming. The table records 350,000 to 450,000 clones, less than 85% of them present only once. Per germline, CDR1 SEHNR and CDR2 FQNEAQ (reference sequence). V lost 0 bases and J lost 4; bases outside the gene matches: 3. This CDR3 has 15 residues. This receptor was obtained from a woman aged 18-29 years with acute or convalescent COVID-19. Sequencing was performed on peripheral blood. The rearrangement links TRBV7-9 to TRBJ1-3; 7 bases fit TRBD1. The CDR3 sequence: CASSLAGGNGNTIYF. The DNA of the CDR3 is TGTGCCAGCAGCTTAGCAGGGGGCAACGGAAACACCATATATTTT.